Shown below are 14 T cell receptor beta chains from a single sample sequenced in a study of CD8 T cells in Susac syndrome (dated by TCRdb to the late 2010s). Library creation used the immunoSEQ multiplex PCR assay. RNA was extracted using the RNeasy kit, and roughly 0.5 to 1 ug of the RNA was reverse transcribed with random hexamers. TCRdb reprocessing: public reads trimmed at Q25 with fastp, clones called with MiXCR, in-frame beta chains kept. Entries that share a CDR3 protein sequence are merged under the most common genes and DNA. The sample data list some 220,000 distinct CDR3 sequences, and 95% of these were observed just once. The ten largest clonotypes hold 0.085% to 0.1% of the sample. The specimen sequenced was CD4+ T cells from PBMCs. These receptors were collected from a human donor with multiple sclerosis.

V gene TRBV12-3 or TRBV12-4 combines with J gene TRBJ2-7, with no clear D. The CDR3 spans 13 residues. V was clipped by 2 bases and J by 5 bases, with 10 bases between them. The CDR3 loop reads CASSLMQSNEQYF. The DNA of the CDR3 is TGTGCCAGCAGTTTAATGCAGTCGAACGAGCAGTACTTC.

The J gene is TRBJ1-1, the V gene TRBV3-1, with D hard to call. V lost 1 base to trimming and J lost 0 bases, with 9 bases between them. The CDR3 extends over 15 amino acids. Looked up from germline, CDR1 is LGHDT and CDR2 is YNNKEL (reference sequence). In DNA form, the CDR3 reads TGTGCCAGCAGCCAAGTTTGGGCCCTGAACACTGAAGCTTTCTTT. Translating it yields CASSQVWALNTEAFF. The entire variable domain, with the rest obtained from reference TRBV3-1 and TRBJ1-1, is as follows: DTAVSQTPKYLVTQMGNDKSIKCEQNLGHDTMYWYKQDSKKFLKIMFSYNNKELIINETVPNRFSPKSPDKAHLNLHINSLELGDSAVYFCASSQVWALNTEAFFGQGTRLTVV.

V usage is TRBV24-1 and J usage is TRBJ1-1; perhaps TRBD1 as D (5 bases). Trimming pared 2 bases from V and 2 bases from J, leaving 11 bases between. The CDR3 is 15 residues long. CDR1 is KGHDR, CDR2 SFDVKD, per germline. This CDR3 reads CATSDSEDRNTEAFF. In DNA, the CDR3 is TGTGCCACCAGTGATTCCGAAGACAGAAACACTGAAGCTTTCTTT.

This chain connects TRBV20-1 to TRBJ2-7, with 9 bases lining up with TRBD2. J lost 5 bases, V lost 6 bases, and 14 bases had no gene match. CDR1 DFQATT and CDR2 SNEGSKA come from the germline V gene (reference sequence). The CDR3 length is 15 residues. CDR3 loop: CSATTSGGASDEQYF. The CDR3 DNA follows: TGCAGTGCGACGACTAGCGGAGGAGCTTCCGACGAGCAGTACTTC.

The rearrangement uses TRBV30 and TRBJ1-5; 7 bases map to TRBD1. V dropped 1 base and J dropped 1; count of bases not matched to a gene: 1. There are 14 residues in the CDR3. Germline CDR1 is GTSNPN and CDR2 is SVGIG (reference sequence). The CDR3 protein is CAWSGGQSNQPQHF. The CDR3 DNA reads TGTGCCTGGAGTGGGGGACAGAGCAATCAGCCCCAGCATTTT.

J is TRBJ2-1 and V is TRBV5-1, with 8 bases identical to TRBD2. Germline CDR1 is SGHRS and CDR2 is YFSETQ. The ends lost 5 bases at V and 3 bases at J; junction bases unmatched: 7. The CDR3 has 15 amino acids. The CDR3 DNA reads TGCGCCAGCAGTATAACTAGCGGAAGCTACAATGAGCAGTTCTTC. Amino acid sequence: CASSITSGSYNEQFF. Based on the CDR3 plus reference TRBV5-1 and TRBJ2-1, the full variable domain is KAGVTQTPRYLIKTRGQQVTLSCSPISGHRSVSWYQQTPGQGLQFLFEYFSETQRNKGNFPGRFSGRQFSNSRSEMNVSTLELGDSALYLCASSITSGSYNEQFFGPGTRLTVL.

The V call is TRBV29-1, the J call TRBJ2-7, with 9 bases identical to TRBD2. This CDR3 contains 13 residues. V gave up 4 bases and J gave up 8 bases; unmatched junction bases: 9. In germline, CDR1 is SQVTM, CDR2 ANQGSEA. This CDR3 reads CSVVGGGDVKQYF. CDR3 bases: TGCAGCGTTGTGGGCGGGGGGGACGTTAAGCAGTACTTC.

This sequence joins TRBV6-6 and TRBJ2-3, with D unclear. The germline gives CDR1 MNHNY, CDR2 SVGAGI (reference sequence). Trimming shortened V by 7 bases and J by 4 bases, and 9 bases separated the two germline ends. The CDR3 length is 12 residues. CDR3 in amino acids: CASNPGPDTQYF. In DNA form, the CDR3 reads TGTGCCAGCAACCCCGGGCCAGATACGCAGTATTTT.

This chain connects TRBV27 to TRBJ1-1; a weak D match, TRBD1 (5 bases). Trimming removed 3 bases at V and 5 bases at J, with 10 bases between. The CDR3 length is 13 residues. The germline V gene has CDR1 MNHEY and CDR2 SMNVEV (reference sequence). In nucleotides, the CDR3 is TGTGCCAGCAGTTTGAAGGGGATTACTGAAGCTTTCTTT. Its protein is CASSLKGITEAFF.

This chain connects TRBV11-2 to TRBJ2-5; maybe TRBD2 (6 bases). Trimming shortened V by 1 base and J by 10 bases, and 13 bases separated the two germline ends. Germline V gives CDR1 SGHAT, CDR2 FQNNGV. This CDR3 region has 13 residues. The CDR3 nucleotides read TGTGCCAGCAGCTTAGTTGTAGCGGCGGACCAGTACTTC. Translating it yields CASSLVVAADQYF.

The chain couples TRBV20-1 to TRBJ2-3; 7 bases agree with TRBD2. After removal of 3 bases from V and 2 bases from J, the junction contained 2 bases not matched to a gene. Germline V gives CDR1 DFQATT, CDR2 SNEGSKA (reference sequence). The CDR3 extends over 13 amino acids. CDR3 loop: CSARGGFTDTQYF. CDR3 sequence (DNA): TGCAGTGCTAGGGGAGGGTTCACAGATACGCAGTATTTT.

V usage is TRBV20-1 and J usage is TRBJ1-5; 10 bases align to TRBD1. With 4 bases clipped from V and 2 bases from J, the junction kept 5 bases outside the gene matches. The germline V gene has CDR1 DFQATT and CDR2 SNEGSKA (reference sequence). This CDR3 comprises 15 residues. CDR3 sequence reads: CSATDRGLGNQPQHF. In DNA form, the CDR3 reads TGCAGTGCTACAGACAGGGGGCTCGGCAATCAGCCCCAGCATTTT.

The DNA of the CDR3 is TGTGCCAGCAGTTTTCAGGCGGGGGGCTATGAGCAGTTCTTC. Translated: CASSFQAGGYEQFF. This chain links TRBV12-3 or TRBV12-4 with TRBJ2-1, with 8 bases identical to TRBD2. Germline trimming cut 3 bases from V and 8 bases from J; bases unmatched to any gene: 6. CDR3 length: 14 residues.

This sequence joins TRBV4-1 and TRBJ2-1; 8 bases align to TRBD1. This CDR3 has 16 amino acids. Losses at the gene ends were 0 bases for V and 7 bases for J; bases not matched to a gene: 8. Germline CDR1 and CDR2: MGHRA and YSYEKL. The CDR3 loop reads CASSQERGRGLNEQFF. DNA for the CDR3: TGCGCCAGCAGCCAAGAGCGGGGCAGGGGGCTGAATGAGCAGTTCTTC.